The rows below give T cell receptor beta chains drawn from one sample of a study of control samples from healthy donors and cancer patients. Generated by immunoSEQ multiplex PCR, the TCRdb table keeps only in-frame clones and is missing some. Seen here are roughly 130,000 clones, about 92% observed once, and the top ten hold about 1.7%. The sequenced sample was PBMCs. These TCRs come from a middle-aged man with head and neck cancer. Both conserved end residues are trimmed from each CDR3. The listing skips clone size in some rows; elsewhere it reads once, few, many or a size class.

>TRBV10-3|-|TRBJ2-5
AISEETSGVGTQY
>TRBV7-2|once|TRBJ2-1
ASSAGTGNYNEQF
>TRBV18|-|TRBJ2-1
ASSPIADYNEQF
>TRBV19|-|TRBJ2-4
ASRRQGSPFKNIQY
>TRBV4-2|-|TRBJ2-1
ASSPGALAGGAYNEQF
>TRBV19|-|TRBJ1-6
ASSSTYGSPLH
>TRBV5-4|-|TRBJ1-6
ASSSTSLYNSPLH
>TRBV7-9|-|TRBJ2-2
ASSYFGETGELF
>TRBV7-3|-|TRBJ2-2
ASSLQPGTPNTGELF
>TRBV14|-|TRBJ1-1
ASSSHMNTEAF
>TRBV5-5|-|TRBJ2-2
ASSYRTATGELF